This is a list of T cell receptor beta chains from one sample in a study of CD8 T cells in Susac syndrome. TCRdb passed the immunoSEQ multiplex PCR reads through MiXCR, listing each CDR3 protein once. Of approximately 230,000 distinct CDR3 sequences listed, around 95% were seen once; the top ten hold around 0.067%. Sequencing was performed on CD4+ T cells from PBMCs. These receptor sequences come from a human donor with multiple sclerosis. The CDR3 runs from the conserved cysteine through the conserved F or W. The order of the fields is V gene, D gene, J gene, clone size, CDR3 protein, CDR3 DNA. D genes are given only for firm matches. Size values are once, few and many counts, or a class for expanded clones, and some rows have none.

>TRBV7-9|-|TRBJ2-3|-
CASSRRGWDSLDTQYF
TGTGCCAGCAGCCGCCGGGGATGGGACTCCCTGGATACGCAGTATTTT
>TRBV12-3/TRBV12-4|-|TRBJ1-3|-
CASSPELGGENTIYF
TGTGCCAGCAGTCCAGAGCTGGGCGGGGAAAACACCATATATTTT
>TRBV5-4|-|TRBJ1-4|once
CASSGGPNEKLFF
TGTGCCAGCAGCGGGGGTCCCAATGAAAAACTGTTTTTT
>TRBV6-6|TRBD1|TRBJ1-5|once
CASSYWGQGGNQPQHF
TGTGCCAGCAGTTATTGGGGACAGGGTGGGAATCAGCCCCAGCATTTT
>TRBV6-6|TRBD1|TRBJ1-2|few
CASSKGDRTNYGYTF
TGTGCCAGCAGTAAGGGGGACAGGACTAACTATGGCTACACCTTC
>TRBV5-1|-|TRBJ2-5|-
CASSLALGGAQETQYF
TGCGCCAGCAGCTTGGCCTTGGGGGGGGCCCAAGAGACCCAGTACTTC
>TRBV2|-|TRBJ1-4|once
CASSEGSANEKLFF
TGTGCCAGCAGTGAAGGGTCAGCAAATGAAAAACTGTTTTTT
>TRBV20-1|TRBD2|TRBJ2-4|-
CSARSSGGLAKNIQYF
TGCAGTGCCCGCTCTAGCGGGGGGCTAGCCAAAAACATTCAGTACTTC
>TRBV19|-|TRBJ1-1|-
CASRPIGSYEAFF
TGTGCCAGTAGACCAATAGGGAGTTATGAAGCTTTCTTT
>TRBV5-6|TRBD2|TRBJ2-3|-
CASSLEGRGARVDTQYF
TGTGCCAGCAGCTTGGAGGGGCGGGGGGCCCGGGTAGATACGCAGTATTTT
>TRBV15|TRBD1|TRBJ2-1|-
CATSRGQGTYNEQFF
TGTGCCACCAGCCGGGGACAGGGGACCTACAATGAGCAGTTCTTC
>TRBV9|-|TRBJ1-1|-
CASSVVLDGNTEAFF
TGTGCCAGCAGCGTAGTTCTGGACGGGAACACTGAAGCTTTCTTT
>TRBV24-1|-|TRBJ1-1|-
CATSAEGLSEAFF
TGTGCCACCAGTGCGGAAGGGCTCAGTGAAGCTTTCTTT
>TRBV18|-|TRBJ1-5|-
CASSPPNQPQHF
TGTGCCAGCTCACCGCCTAATCAGCCCCAGCATTTT
>TRBV7-3|TRBD2|TRBJ2-3|-
CASSSTGGATDTQYF
TGTGCCAGCAGCTCTACCGGGGGGGCCACAGATACGCAGTATTTT
>TRBV2|TRBD1|TRBJ2-1|once
CASSRDRGLGYPEQFF
TGTGCCAGCAGCCGGGACAGGGGGCTCGGGTACCCGGAGCAGTTCTTC
>TRBV6-2/TRBV6-3|-|TRBJ1-5|-
CASSYRDDQPQHF
TGTGCCAGCAGTTACAGGGATGATCAGCCCCAGCATTTT
>TRBV5-1|-|TRBJ2-3|-
CASRMGGTSTDTQYF
TGCGCCAGTCGAATGGGGGGAACTAGCACAGATACGCAGTATTTT
>TRBV5-1|-|TRBJ2-1|once
CASSLAGEQFF
TGCGCCAGCAGCTTGGCGGGGGAGCAGTTCTTC
>TRBV20-1|TRBD2|TRBJ2-5|-
CSALKDWASGTVETQYF
TGCAGTGCCCTTAAGGATTGGGCTAGCGGGACGGTCGAGACCCAGTACTTC
>TRBV20-1|TRBD2|TRBJ2-1|-
CSASTSVDLQFF
TGCAGTGCTAGCACTAGCGTGGATCTGCAGTTCTTC
>TRBV2|TRBD1|TRBJ1-2|-
CAPQSGGRNYGYTF
TGTGCCCCGCAATCAGGGGGCCGTAACTATGGCTACACCTTC
>TRBV4-1|-|TRBJ2-1|-
CASSQGEDQEQFF
TGCGCCAGCAGCCAAGGCGAAGATCAGGAGCAGTTCTTC
>TRBV12-3/TRBV12-4|-|TRBJ1-1|-
CASRTGAGKGVNTEAFF
TGTGCCAGCAGGACCGGGGCCGGGAAGGGGGTGAACACTGAAGCTTTCTTT
>TRBV5-1|-|TRBJ2-5|-
CASSLRAGRQETQYF
TGCGCCAGCAGCTTGCGGGCTGGGCGCCAAGAGACCCAGTACTTC
>TRBV28|TRBD1|TRBJ1-2|once
CASSRGGQAYGYTF
TGTGCCAGCAGTCGTGGGGGACAGGCCTATGGCTACACCTTC
>TRBV7-2|-|TRBJ2-4|-
CASSWGQRDIQYF
TGTGCCAGCAGCTGGGGACAGCGGGACATTCAGTACTTC
>TRBV30|-|TRBJ2-2|-
CAWKGQPNTGELFF
TGTGCCTGGAAAGGACAGCCGAACACCGGGGAGCTGTTTTTT
>TRBV7-6|-|TRBJ2-3|-
CASSFYADTQYF
TGTGCCAGCAGCTTTTATGCAGATACGCAGTATTTT
>TRBV27|-|TRBJ2-1|-
CASSFARGEQFF
TGTGCCAGCAGTTTCGCTAGAGGAGAGCAGTTCTTC
>TRBV3-1|TRBD2|TRBJ2-1|-
CASSQTSGNNEQFF
TGTGCCAGCAGCCAAACTAGCGGAAACAATGAGCAGTTCTTC
>TRBV7-7|TRBD1|TRBJ2-5|-
CASSLDPTGGLETQYF
TGTGCCAGCAGCTTGGACCCGACAGGGGGCCTAGAGACCCAGTACTTC
>TRBV2|-|TRBJ2-7|few
CASSGRPYEQYF
TGTGCCAGCAGTGGCCGGCCATACGAGCAGTACTTC
>TRBV11-2|TRBD2|TRBJ2-1|-
CASRRGAYNEQFF
TGTGCCTCGCGGCGGGGGGCTTACAATGAGCAGTTCTTC